The 14 T cell receptor beta chains below all came from one sample that was sequenced in a study of shared clonotypes between healthy human individuals. Terminally differentiated effector memory CD45RA+ cells were excluded by CCR7 positive selection of CD45RO-negative cells. TCRdb's table, derived via immunoSEQ multiplex PCR, lists solely in-frame clones and lacks some. The sample consists of millions of clones, about 95% of them appearing once. The sample consisted of naive CD8+ T cells sorted from blood. The receptors shown here come from a man aged 18 to 29 in good health.

On this clone itself: Distinct nucleotide sequences in the sample also encode this CDR3. CDR3 sequence (DNA): TGTGCCAGCAGTTTACTCGGGGGGGGAACAGATACGCAGTATTTT. Translation gives CASSLLGGGTDTQYF. The chain is built from TRBV27 and TRBJ2-3; 8 nucleotides line up with TRBD2. The CDR3 contains 15 residues. The V gene's germline CDR1 is MNHEY and CDR2 SMNVEV (reference sequence). J lost 3 bases, V lost 2 bases, and 4 bases had no gene match.

This clone was picked up one time. This chain connects TRBV19 to TRBJ2-7, with 9 bases matching TRBD1. The J segment lost 2 bases and the V segment lost 1 base, leaving 3 bases of the junction unmatched. Germline CDR1 and CDR2: LNHDA and SQIVND (reference sequence). There are 15 residues in the CDR3. CDR3: CASSIAGQGAYEQYF. CDR3 DNA sequence: TGTGCCAGTAGTATAGCGGGACAGGGCGCCTACGAGCAGTACTTC.

In regard to this clone: One end of the junction does not line up with germline, which may come from a read error. The chain is built from TRBV29-1 and TRBJ2-3; 9 bases fit TRBD2. Germline V gene lookup returns CDR1 SQVTM and CDR2 ANQGSEA. The CDR3 sequence is 15 residues long. In nucleotides, the CDR3 is TGTGCGCTTTCGGAGCGGGGGGCGGGTAGAGATACGCAGTATTTT. Protein: CALSERGAGRDTQYF.

The gene calls are TRBV9 and TRBJ2-1; D unresolved. This CDR3 has 12 amino acids. Trimming pared 1 base from V and 6 bases from J, leaving 5 bases between. CDR1 is SGDLS, CDR2 YYNGEE, per germline. DNA of the CDR3: TGTGCCAGCAGCGTAACCGCCAATGAGCAGTTCTTC. This gives the protein CASSVTANEQFF.

On this clone itself: Other DNA sequences in this specimen translate into the identical CDR3. This chain links TRBV29-1 with TRBJ1-2; D is undetermined. There are 11 residues in the CDR3. The germline gives CDR1 SQVTM, CDR2 ANQGSEA. Trimming took off 2 bases at V and 0 bases at J, with 1 base between the two ends. For the CDR3, the DNA is TGCAGCGTTGAATCTAACTATGGCTACACCTTC. Amino acids: CSVESNYGYTF.

V usage is TRBV7-2 and J usage is TRBJ2-7; D remains ambiguous. This CDR3 is built from 15 residues. Trimming took off 1 base at V and 0 bases at J, with 10 bases between the two ends. Germline V gene sequence: CDR1 SGHTA, CDR2 FQGNSA. CDR3 residues: CASSLGQVLSYEQYF. Written as DNA, the CDR3 is TGTGCCAGCAGCTTAGGGCAGGTCCTCTCCTACGAGCAGTACTTC.

This clone has only one observation. The CDR3 sequence is CASSQVQGRTDTQYF. In DNA, the CDR3 is TGCGCCAGCAGCCAAGTTCAGGGGCGCACAGATACGCAGTATTTT. The chain combines TRBV4-1 with TRBJ2-3, with D possibly matching TRBD1 (6 bases). The CDR3 length is 15 residues. V lost 1 base and J 1 base, leaving 9 bases between the germline ends. The germline gives CDR1 MGHRA, CDR2 YSYEKL.

This sequence joins TRBV19 and TRBJ2-2, with D perhaps TRBD2 (6 bases). V lost 6 bases and J lost 4, with 15 bases in between. This CDR3 has 15 residues. Germline CDR1 reads LNHDA; CDR2 reads SQIVND (reference sequence). Here the CDR3 reads CASSRTGLGTGELFF. The DNA for the CDR3 is TGTGCCAGTAGCCGGACGGGACTGGGCACCGGGGAGCTGTTTTTT.

This clone appeared a single time. Other nucleotide sequences in the sample specify the same CDR3. V gene TRBV5-4 combines with J gene TRBJ2-7, with 7 bases matching TRBD1. With 4 bases clipped from V and 2 bases from J, the junction kept 6 bases outside the gene matches. The germline V gene has CDR1 SGHNT and CDR2 YYREEE (reference sequence). The CDR3 is 14 residues long. CDR3 amino acids: CASSLGQAAYEQYF. The CDR3 DNA sequence: TGTGCCAGCAGCCTCGGACAGGCCGCCTACGAGCAGTACTTC.

V gene TRBV19 combines with J gene TRBJ1-1; D call uncertain. CDR3 length: 14 residues. The germline V gene encodes CDR1 LNHDA and CDR2 SQIVND (reference sequence). V was pared by 5 bases and J by 0 bases, with 10 bases between. The CDR3, as DNA: TGTGCCAGTAGTGGACGGACGGTGAACACTGAAGCTTTCTTT. Translating it yields CASSGRTVNTEAFF.

This clone was observed once. Other DNA sequences in this sample translate to the same CDR3. The chain links TRBV6-4 to TRBJ2-1; the match to TRBD1 covers 9 bases. CDR1 is MRHNA and CDR2 is SNTAGT in the germline V gene. The J segment lost 4 bases and the V segment lost 2 bases, leaving 3 bases of the junction unmatched. CDR3 length: 15 amino acids. The CDR3 sequence is CASSDPGQGYNEQFF. The CDR3 DNA is TGTGCCAGCAGTGACCCGGGACAGGGTTACAATGAGCAGTTCTTC.

This clone has a single count. DNA for the CDR3: TGTGCCAGCAGTGAAGAAGTAAGTGGGTTTTACGAGCAGTACTTC. It specifies CASSEEVSGFYEQYF. This chain uses TRBV2 with TRBJ2-7; D unresolved. Trimming left V 1 base short and J 4 bases short, with 14 bases between. Germline loops: CDR1 SNHLY, CDR2 FYNNEI. CDR3 length equals 15 residues.

The chain couples TRBV7-9 to TRBJ2-3, with a tentative D call TRBD2 (5 bases). V lost 1 base to trimming and J lost 2 bases, with 13 bases between them. The germline V gene has CDR1 SEHNR and CDR2 FQNEAQ (reference sequence). The CDR3 length is 16 residues. The CDR3 reads CASSLGERPYTDTQYF. The CDR3 nucleotides are TGTGCCAGCAGCTTAGGCGAGCGGCCATACACAGATACGCAGTATTTT.

V is TRBV4-1 and J is TRBJ1-2; 7 positions agree with TRBD1. CDR3 length: 17 residues. V lost 0 bases and J lost 8; bases outside the gene matches: 15. Germline V CDR1 and CDR2: MGHRA, YSYEKL. CDR3 DNA sequence: TGCGCCAGCAGCCAAGATCGGGGGATGACAGGGATCGGCGGCTACACCTTC. Translated, it gives CASSQDRGMTGIGGYTF.